The 16 T cell receptor beta chains below come from one sample, sequenced in a study of cytomegalovirus exposure and HLA in healthy donors. The PCR employed 60 Vbeta primers together with 13 Jbeta primers. Profiled with immunoSEQ multiplex PCR; TCRdb holds only in-frame clones, not every one. The data hold some 150,000 clones, with 70% to 85% observed a single time. Material: PBMCs. These receptors were taken from a young man in good health and CMV-seropositive.

This clone was recorded only once. The CDR3 nucleotides read TGTGCCAGCAGCCGTGGGGGCTCCGTCCAAGAGACCCAGTACTTC. It specifies CASSRGGSVQETQYF. The chain uses TRBV6-5 and TRBJ2-5; TRBD1 is a possible D gene (6 bases). The germline V and J ends were trimmed by 6 bases and 1 base, with 15 bases remaining between them. The germline gives CDR1 MNHEY, CDR2 SVGAGI. This CDR3 comprises 15 residues.

The chain uses TRBV5-4 and TRBJ2-3; tentatively, D is TRBD2 (6 bases). This CDR3 spans 15 amino acids. CDR1 and CDR2 (germline): SGHNT, YYREEE (reference sequence). V was pared by 4 bases and J by 0 bases, with 12 bases between. CDR3 DNA: TGTGCCAGCAGCCCCACGGGGACTAGCACAGATACGCAGTATTTT. This sequence encodes CASSPTGTSTDTQYF.

This clone turned up a few times. The gene calls are TRBV5-1 and TRBJ2-7; D is perhaps TRBD2 (5 bases). V was cut by 0 bases and J by 4 bases, with 8 bases left in between. This CDR3 comprises 13 residues. Germline assignment: CDR1 SGHRS and CDR2 YFSETQ. This chain's CDR3 is CASSLVPGYEQYF. The DNA of the CDR3 is TGCGCCAGCAGCTTGGTTCCGGGGTACGAGCAGTACTTC.

This chain joins TRBV25-1 and TRBJ2-7; the match to TRBD1 covers 7 bases. V shed 4 bases and J 4 bases; nucleotides not matched to a gene: 4. This CDR3 has 13 residues. The germline CDR1 and CDR2 sequences are MGHDK and SYGVNS. As DNA, the CDR3 is TGTGCCAGCAGTGGAAGACAGGGTTACGAGCAGTACTTC. Translation gives CASSGRQGYEQYF.

J is TRBJ1-4 and V is TRBV15; no clear D gene. Germline loops: CDR1 LNHNV, CDR2 YYDKDF (reference sequence). CDR3 size: 14 residues. The V end lost 0 bases, the J end lost 6 bases, and 8 bases lay between the germline ends. The DNA of the CDR3 is TGTGCCACCAGCAGAGATGTAGTTGATGAAAAACTGTTTTTT. It yields the protein CATSRDVVDEKLFF.

The chain joins TRBV5-1 to TRBJ2-3; 7 bases are shared with TRBD1. Germline values: CDR1 SGHRS, CDR2 YFSETQ. The CDR3 runs 15 residues. Germline trimming cut 4 bases from V and 0 bases from J; bases unmatched to any gene: 5. CDR3 coding DNA: TGCGCCAGCAGCCCGACAGGGTCTAGCACAGATACGCAGTATTTT. This codes for CASSPTGSSTDTQYF.

This chain joins TRBV19 and TRBJ2-5; D call uncertain. CDR3 length: 12 residues. V was clipped by 3 bases and J by 0 bases, with 2 bases between them. Looked up from germline, CDR1 is LNHDA and CDR2 is SQIVND (reference sequence). CDR3 DNA sequence: TGTGCCAGTAGTATTAACCAAGAGACCCAGTACTTC. Its translation: CASSINQETQYF.

The V gene is TRBV28, the J gene TRBJ2-7; the D gene is possibly TRBD1 (5 bases). The V gene's germline CDR1 is MDHEN and CDR2 SYDVKM. This CDR3 is built from 15 residues. With 1 base removed from V and 2 bases from J, the gap between germline ends came to 12 bases. CDR3 loop: CASSLSVTVTYEQYF. CDR3 coding DNA: TGTGCCAGCAGTTTATCGGTGACAGTGACCTACGAGCAGTACTTC.

The rearrangement links TRBV6-1 to TRBJ2-5, with TRBD1 matching 7 bases. The CDR3 runs 13 residues. Germline V lookup: CDR1 MNHNS, CDR2 SASEGT. Trimming took 5 bases from V and 6 from J; bases not matched to a gene: 6. The CDR3 sequence is CASSTDRRKTQYF. The CDR3 DNA is TGTGCCAGCAGTACGGACAGGAGGAAGACCCAGTACTTC.

The rearrangement joins TRBV4-1 to TRBJ1-6; no clear D. Trimming cost V 1 base and J 0 bases, with 10 bases left between them. Germline CDR1 is MGHRA and CDR2 is YSYEKL. This CDR3 spans 17 amino acids. CDR3 protein: CASSQGMAVSYNSPLHF. The DNA for the CDR3 is TGCGCCAGCAGCCAAGGTATGGCGGTCTCCTATAATTCACCCCTCCACTTT.

This clone has just one count. The chain combines TRBV5-6 with TRBJ2-3; D uncertain. The CDR3 totals 15 residues. V gave up 2 bases and J gave up 1 base, with 11 bases separating them. Germline loops: CDR1 SGHDT, CDR2 YYEEEE. CDR3 bases: TGTGCCAGCAGCTTACCGACACTTCGCACAGATACGCAGTATTTT. It yields the protein CASSLPTLRTDTQYF.

The rearrangement joins TRBV7-9 to TRBJ2-3; 12 nucleotides agree with TRBD1. The V and J ends lost 4 bases and 4 bases, in that order; junction bases with no gene match: 9. The CDR3 is made up of 17 amino acids. Per germline, CDR1 SEHNR and CDR2 FQNEAQ (reference sequence). CDR3 sequence reads: CASSSGTGGVFPDTQYF. The DNA of the CDR3 is TGTGCCAGCAGCTCGGGGACAGGGGGCGTATTTCCAGATACGCAGTATTTT.

The V and J genes are TRBV15 and TRBJ1-5; D unclear. With 0 bases removed from V and 7 bases from J, the gap between germline ends came to 13 bases. This CDR3 region has 15 residues. Germline V gene lookup returns CDR1 LNHNV and CDR2 YYDKDF (reference sequence). CDR3 region: CATSREGPLVQPQHF. The CDR3 DNA follows: TGTGCCACCAGCAGAGAGGGCCCCTTAGTCCAGCCCCAGCATTTT.

J is TRBJ1-1 and V is TRBV7-2, with 8 positions matching TRBD1. Germline V gene data show CDR1 as SGHTA and CDR2 as FQGNSA. This CDR3 spans 14 amino acids. After removal of 3 bases from V and 5 bases from J, the junction contained 5 bases not matched to a gene. CDR3 protein: CASSFDRGRTEAFF. CDR3 bases: TGTGCCAGCAGCTTCGACAGGGGACGAACTGAAGCTTTCTTT.

The rearrangement links TRBV9 to TRBJ1-1; 7 positions match TRBD1. In germline, CDR1 is SGDLS, CDR2 YYNGEE. Trimming cost V 3 bases and J 12 bases; bases outside gene matches: 11. The CDR3 runs 13 residues. This chain's CDR3 is CASSAFPGQSTFF. The CDR3 coding sequence is TGTGCCAGCAGCGCATTTCCGGGACAGTCGACTTTCTTT. Drawing the rest from reference TRBV9 and TRBJ1-1, the complete variable domain is DSGVTQTPKHLITATGQRVTLRCSPRSGDLSVYWYQQSLDQGLQFLIQYYNGEERAKGNILERFSAQQFPDLHSELNLSSLELGDSALYFCASSAFPGQSTFFGQGTRLTVV.

The DNA of the CDR3 is TGCAGCGTGCACAACGCTGGGGCCAACGTCCTGACTTTC. It translates to CSVHNAGANVLTF. This sequence joins TRBV29-1 and TRBJ2-6; D remains unclear. V was shortened by 6 bases and J by 2 bases, with 8 bases between the two germline ends. The germline V gene encodes CDR1 SQVTM and CDR2 ANQGSEA. There are 13 residues in the CDR3.